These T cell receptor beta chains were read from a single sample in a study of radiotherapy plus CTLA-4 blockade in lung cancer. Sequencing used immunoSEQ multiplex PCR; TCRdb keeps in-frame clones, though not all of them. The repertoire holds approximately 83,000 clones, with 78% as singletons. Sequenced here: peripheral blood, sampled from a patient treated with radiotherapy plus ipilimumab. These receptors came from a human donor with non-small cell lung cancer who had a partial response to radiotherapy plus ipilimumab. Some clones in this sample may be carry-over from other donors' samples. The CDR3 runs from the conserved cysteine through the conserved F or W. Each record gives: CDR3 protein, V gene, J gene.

CDR3 protein: CASSLDQQGRRGYTF; V gene: TRBV7-6; J gene: TRBJ1-2
CDR3 protein: CASSAGGANQPQHF; V gene: TRBV2; J gene: TRBJ1-5
CDR3 protein: CASSPGLAGGPGGETQYF; V gene: TRBV19; J gene: TRBJ2-5
CDR3 protein: CASSGTSLDEQFF; V gene: TRBV2; J gene: TRBJ2-1
CDR3 protein: CASSLALRETQYF; V gene: TRBV7-2; J gene: TRBJ2-5
CDR3 protein: CASSNGLSYEQYF; V gene: TRBV7-9; J gene: TRBJ2-7
CDR3 protein: CASSLTGINTGELFF; V gene: TRBV28; J gene: TRBJ2-2
CDR3 protein: CASSDRVTNEKLFF; V gene: TRBV11-2; J gene: TRBJ1-4
CDR3 protein: CASSSTSGRADEQFF; V gene: TRBV5-4; J gene: TRBJ2-1
CDR3 protein: CASSLDPQGLAFF; V gene: TRBV7-6; J gene: TRBJ1-1
CDR3 protein: CASSLWGGANSPLHF; V gene: TRBV28; J gene: TRBJ1-6
CDR3 protein: CSAAGSYEQYF; V gene: TRBV20-1; J gene: TRBJ2-7
CDR3 protein: CASSVEQGEIGELFF; V gene: TRBV9; J gene: TRBJ2-2
CDR3 protein: CATSRDGGGQYEQYF; V gene: TRBV15; J gene: TRBJ2-7
CDR3 protein: CSVETGTSVDTQYF; V gene: TRBV29-1; J gene: TRBJ2-3
CDR3 protein: CASGRPGEQETQYF; V gene: TRBV5-1; J gene: TRBJ2-5
CDR3 protein: CASRRGLAGGFVDEQFF; V gene: TRBV2; J gene: TRBJ2-1
CDR3 protein: CAISGTGGGYTF; V gene: TRBV10-3; J gene: TRBJ1-2
CDR3 protein: CASSESDRHRAGELFF; V gene: TRBV25-1; J gene: TRBJ2-2
CDR3 protein: CASNPPGGTQYF; V gene: TRBV6-1; J gene: TRBJ2-3
CDR3 protein: CASSRDRGRYEQYF; V gene: TRBV2; J gene: TRBJ2-7
CDR3 protein: CASSEVWYDSGGGVNTEAFF; V gene: TRBV6-1; J gene: TRBJ1-1
CDR3 protein: CASSLHSFGNTIYF; V gene: TRBV11-2; J gene: TRBJ1-3
CDR3 protein: CAWSVYGRYNYGYTF; V gene: TRBV30; J gene: TRBJ1-2
CDR3 protein: CASETGVSYEQYF; V gene: TRBV2; J gene: TRBJ2-7
CDR3 protein: CASSISQSNQPQHF; V gene: TRBV19; J gene: TRBJ1-5
CDR3 protein: CASSSRTSGMYNEQFF; V gene: TRBV5-6; J gene: TRBJ2-1
CDR3 protein: CASTPEGADTGELFF; V gene: TRBV7-8; J gene: TRBJ2-2
CDR3 protein: CASSLAQDTQYF; V gene: TRBV5-4; J gene: TRBJ2-3
CDR3 protein: CASSLSYYSYEQYF; V gene: TRBV27; J gene: TRBJ2-7
CDR3 protein: CASSEGGRWGLSEAFF; V gene: TRBV5-4; J gene: TRBJ1-1
CDR3 protein: CASNSYGNTGELFF; V gene: TRBV19; J gene: TRBJ2-2
CDR3 protein: CAISPGTSGSSYNEQFF; V gene: TRBV10-3; J gene: TRBJ2-1